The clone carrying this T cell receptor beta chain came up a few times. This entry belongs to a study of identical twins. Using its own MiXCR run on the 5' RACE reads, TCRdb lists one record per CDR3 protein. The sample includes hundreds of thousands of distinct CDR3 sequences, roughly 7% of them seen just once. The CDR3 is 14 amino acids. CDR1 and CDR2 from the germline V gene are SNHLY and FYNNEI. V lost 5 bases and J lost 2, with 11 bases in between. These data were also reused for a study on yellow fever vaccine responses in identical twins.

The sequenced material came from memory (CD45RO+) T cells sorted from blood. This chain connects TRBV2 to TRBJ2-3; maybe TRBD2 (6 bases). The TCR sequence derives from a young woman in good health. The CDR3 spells CASSKLANTDTQYF. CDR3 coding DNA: TGTGCCAGCAGTAAACTAGCAAACACAGATACGCAGTATTTT.